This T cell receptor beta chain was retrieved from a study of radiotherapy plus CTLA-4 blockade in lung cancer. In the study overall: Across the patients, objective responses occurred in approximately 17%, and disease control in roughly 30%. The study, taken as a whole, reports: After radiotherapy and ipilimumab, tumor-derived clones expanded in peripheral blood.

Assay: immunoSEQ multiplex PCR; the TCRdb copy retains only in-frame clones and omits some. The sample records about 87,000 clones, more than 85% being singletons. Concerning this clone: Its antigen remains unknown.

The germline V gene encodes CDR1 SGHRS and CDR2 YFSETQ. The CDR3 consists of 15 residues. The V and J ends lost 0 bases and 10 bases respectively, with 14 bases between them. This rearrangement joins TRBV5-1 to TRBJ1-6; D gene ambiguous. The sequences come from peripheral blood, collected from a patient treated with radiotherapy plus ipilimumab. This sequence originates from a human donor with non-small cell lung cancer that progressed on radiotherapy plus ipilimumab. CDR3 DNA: TGCGCCAGCAGCTTGGATCAAGGGAAAAACTCACCCCTCCACTTT. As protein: CASSLDQGKNSPLHF.